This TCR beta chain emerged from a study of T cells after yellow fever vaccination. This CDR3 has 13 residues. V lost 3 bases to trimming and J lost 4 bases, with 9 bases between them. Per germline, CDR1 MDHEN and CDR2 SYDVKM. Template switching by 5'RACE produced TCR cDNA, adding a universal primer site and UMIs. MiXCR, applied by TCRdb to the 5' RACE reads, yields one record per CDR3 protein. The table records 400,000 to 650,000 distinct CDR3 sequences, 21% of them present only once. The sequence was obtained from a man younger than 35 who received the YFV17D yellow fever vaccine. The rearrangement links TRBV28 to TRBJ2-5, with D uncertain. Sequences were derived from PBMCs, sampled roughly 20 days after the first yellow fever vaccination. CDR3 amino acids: CASSLARPETQYF. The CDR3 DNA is TGTGCCAGCAGTTTGGCTAGGCCAGAGACCCAGTACTTC.